This entry features one TCR beta chain sequence. What it recognizes is unknown. The entry originates in a study of a mutant IDH1 vaccine in newly diagnosed glioma. Background on the study: Pretreatment consisted of radiotherapy, temozolomide, or both, with most receiving both. Visit V13 took place at week 47, and visit V12 happened at week 35.

Time point: week 35, safety follow-up. In the vaccine, a single dose held 300 ug of the mutant IDH1 20-mer peptide, along with topical imiquimod. The assay was immunoSEQ multiplex PCR, and TCRdb's table has in-frame clones only and misses some. The sample carries some 30,000 clones, over 65% recorded once. This clonotype originated in a woman between 40 and 50 years old with glioma. The input for sequencing was PBMCs, taken from a glioma patient whose treatment included an IDH1 peptide vaccine.

The CDR3 region is CASRFPQGNTEAFF. The CDR3 DNA reads TGTGCCAGTAGGTTTCCCCAGGGGAACACTGAAGCTTTCTTT. The rearrangement links TRBV19 to TRBJ1-1; possible D gene TRBD1, 5 bases. V dropped 6 bases and J dropped 1 base, with 12 bases sitting between them. The germline V gene has CDR1 LNHDA and CDR2 SQIVND (reference sequence). CDR3 length: 14 residues.